This T cell receptor beta chain appears in the sequencing data of a study of CD8 T cells in cerebrospinal fluid in Alzheimer's disease. Study-level information: Two single-cell methods, plate-based nested PCR and droplet-based sequencing, assessed CSF clonal expansion.

Droplet-based sequencing used CSF cells sorted as live with a live/dead marker. For each CDR3 protein, TCRdb gives one entry from its re-call of the 10x single-cell sequencing reads, without DNA. The repertoire table contains roughly 1,400 distinct CDR3 sequences. The study, taken as a whole, reports: In mild cognitive impairment or Alzheimer's disease, the biggest CSF clone made up more TCRs than in controls. Healthy subjects less often had a clone of at least 3% than Alzheimer's patients.

In terms of frequency, this clonotype is medium-sized. The antigen remains undetermined. This CDR3 has 14 residues. Germline V CDR1 and CDR2: LGHNA, YNFKEQ. The clonotype comes from a human donor with mild cognitive impairment. The chain links TRBV4-2 to TRBJ1-4; TCRdb's D gene call, TRBD1, goes unchecked for lack of DNA. Sequenced material: cerebrospinal fluid. This CDR3 reads CASSWTGPNEKLFF.